The T cell receptor beta chain under discussion was sequenced for a study of T cells after yellow fever vaccination. Production of TCR cDNA was by 5'RACE template switching, which also added a universal primer site and UMIs. Via MiXCR, TCRdb re-called the 5' RACE reads, giving one row per CDR3 protein. In the table there are some 560,000 distinct CDR3 sequences, roughly a sixth of which are singletons. CDR1 is MNHNS and CDR2 is SASEGT in the germline V gene. The germline V and J ends were trimmed by 3 bases and 1 base, with 11 bases remaining between them. The CDR3 sequence is 15 residues long. Specimen: PBMCs, collected about 5 days after the first yellow fever vaccination. The receptor comes from a man between 18 and 35 years old who received the YFV17D yellow fever vaccine. This chain uses TRBV6-1 with TRBJ2-3; D possibly corresponds to TRBD2 (5 bases). The CDR3 loop is CASSERELGTDTQYF. The CDR3 region has the DNA TGTGCCAGCAGTGAGAGGGAATTGGGCACAGATACGCAGTATTTT.